This TCR beta chain derives from a study of cytomegalovirus exposure and HLA in healthy donors (dated by TCRdb to 2016 to 2017). Looking at the study overall: In an earlier analysis of around 540 of the donors, 276 Gb of sequence data and just under 120 million unique TCR beta sequences from some 170 million T cells were reported. An early release covering around 630 HLA-typed donors comprised approximately 300 gigabases of sequencing data and 85 million or so unique TCR sequences. Of the roughly 410 genotyped donors, approximately 81% were placed in the genetic ancestry cluster associated with self-reported Caucasian donors. The study aimed to test whether cataloging public T cell receptors could reveal signatures of past pathogen exposure. The study profiled the T cell repertoires of more than 500 subjects by immunosequencing and related them to cytomegalovirus serostatus. Besides the first cohort of about 730 subjects, a separate validation cohort made up of 120 different subjects was used. To predict cytomegalovirus infection status, the study combined high-throughput TCR immunosequencing, statistical association of individual TCRs with disease status, and machine learning. To study patterns of TCR occurrence, a later analysis re-analyzed previously published TCR beta repertoires from just over 650 donors and added high-resolution HLA genotyping. In the later analysis, no new phenotypic data were used to find candidate immune exposures; instead, reliance was placed on TCR beta sequences and their occurrence across donors. To decide whether each TCR beta V gene segment behaved as functional or pseudogenic, an earlier analysis of fewer than 750 of the donors relied on high-throughput TCR beta sequencing. Donor age, sex, ethnicity and CMV serostatus were compiled together with the repertoire data. A later genetic analysis took genome-wide SNP genotypes for about 65% of the 666 donors and used that subset as a discovery cohort. All discovery cohort repertoires had been generated on a single sequencing platform. HLA typing covered class I and class II loci at four-digit resolution. The number of typed donors differed by locus: about 620-630 for A, B, C, DRB1 and DQB1; some 540 for DQA1; approximately 600 for DPA1; and 400 to 480 for DPB1. A handful of DR-DQ haplotypes were handled as single units for association and clustering because linkage in the cohort was strong. Among roughly 370 genotyped donors of the cohort, an average of approximately 230,000 unique TCR beta nucleotide sequences were sequenced per donor, around 20% of them non-productive. Study-wide findings and limitations: The classifier was reported to diagnose cytomegalovirus status with high specificity and sensitivity in both the original cohort and the validation cohort. In a later analysis, HLA-associated TCR beta chains were found to be more clonally expanded and to have lower generation probabilities than equally common non-associated chains. In the study, approximately 150 TCR beta chains were listed as associated with cytomegalovirus. Assigning TCR associations to individual alleles was difficult when HLA alleles, especially DR and DQ, strongly co-occurred. The authors suggested that the approach could potentially be generalized to other disease states and immunological phenotypes. Three of the identified cytomegalovirus-associated TCR beta chains were confirmed in vitro to be specific for cytomegalovirus antigens. In a later analysis, the rate of TCR association differed among HLA loci, with DRB1 alleles having the most associated TCRs and HLA-C alleles having the fewest. A later analysis found that most CMV-associated TCR beta chains appeared HLA-restricted, with HLA associations seemingly driven largely by CMV exposure. A later genetic analysis associated a missense DCLRE1C variant with V-gene and J-gene trimming of TCR beta chains, and an independent cohort replicated the association. Immune exposure information for the cohort was limited to CMV serostatus. In an earlier analysis of around 600 of the donors, most TCR beta V segments appeared in productive rearrangements about 90% or about 30% of the time, broadly matching IMGT annotations. A further reported finding was that TCR beta sequences accurately predicted the HLA-A and HLA-B alleles for most subjects in the first cohort. Linkage disequilibrium might explain the correlated functional status among segregating V segments, but an unknown experimental factor could not be ruled out. Because some donors lacked HLA typing at each locus, the association tests relied only on the typed subset. A group of highly shared sequence variants was considered likely to be a technical artifact of the sequencing pipeline. Some IMGT-functional V segments, including TRBV6-2 and TRBV6-3, could not be distinguished by the 87-base-pair reads and were therefore excluded. In a later analysis, some 17,000 TCR beta sequences were associated with specific HLA alleles at a false discovery rate of 0.05. Sequencing depth was assumed to be roughly uniform across donors in the presence/absence analyses, though that assumption may not hold. According to a later genetic analysis, donors in an Asian-associated ancestry cluster had fewer N-insertions in productive TCRs than the approximately 630-donor mean. In a later analysis, several top co-occurrence clusters were reported to appear linked to parvovirus B19, influenza, CMV and Epstein-Barr virus. In this cohort, only TCR beta chains were sequenced, and detectable features were limited by the absence of alpha or paired-chain data. Because counts were too low, roughly 16 rarely observed V segments, including chromosome 9 orphons, were excluded from the earlier analysis of several hundred of the donors. Most TCR sequences were seen in very few donors, while some public TCRs were found in many individuals.

The cohort comprised under 700 healthy bone marrow donors. Cohort members were all nominally healthy when sampled, although unrecorded immune exposures were likely present. The donor tested CMV seronegative and was one of the 352 seronegative cohort members. A peripheral blood sample was provided by each donor, and peripheral blood mononuclear cells were used for TCR beta sequencing. Genomic DNA extraction from the blood cell samples was performed with the Qiagen DNeasy Blood Extraction Kit. Library preparation was by the immunoSEQ multiplex PCR assay. For the multiplex PCR, a mixture combining 60 forward primers for TCR Vbeta segments and 13 reverse primers for TCR Jbeta segments was used. A multiplex PCR assay on genomic DNA amplified the CDR3 region of rearranged TCR beta genes. The Illumina HiSeq System was used to sequence the amplified TCR beta libraries as 87-base-pair reads. In the source study's methods: A later analysis counted tens of millions of unique TCR beta chains across the 550 to 750 repertoires, and roughly 10 million of these chains were shared by at least two donors. To remove PCR and sequencing errors, raw reads were error-corrected and collapsed into unique sequences using a nearest-neighbor algorithm that merged closely related sequences. Alignment of CDR3 sequences to IMGT reference sequences was used to assign V, D and J gene segments. For a sequence to be retained, a match of at least six nucleotides to both a V gene segment and a J gene segment was required. A rearrangement counted as productive if the CDR3 had no stop codons and remained in frame with V and J, and every other rearrangement counted as non-productive. CDR3 was defined by IMGT convention, running from the second conserved V-encoded cysteine to the conserved J-encoded phenylalanine. In an earlier analysis of some 550 of the donors, sequences lacking an unambiguous match to a single V gene segment were excluded. In an earlier analysis of some 590 of the donors, V segments were called functional above 56.7% productive rearrangements and were called segregating when the between-donor standard deviation exceeded 5%. A statistical classification framework was developed to diagnose cytomegalovirus status using the catalog of TCR beta chain sequences. V and J gene assignment, in a later analysis, came from comparing TCR nucleotide sequences with IMGT/GENE-DB human TR gene sequences. A later analysis assigned CDR3 sequences and most-parsimonious VDJ recombination scenarios with the TCRdist pipeline. A later analysis defined each TCR beta chain by its CDR3 amino acid sequence plus V-gene family, and excluded reads lacking a unique V-gene family. To address suspected cross-contamination and a sequencing artifact, a later analysis removed roughly 640 highly shared, low-generation-probability nucleotide sequences. In a later analysis, a clonal expansion index for each public chain was calculated from normalized within-repertoire ranks of inferred template counts. In a later analysis, generation probabilities were computed with a VDJ recombination model fitted to out-of-frame rearrangements, and the resulting probabilities were checked against IGoR. In a later analysis, TCR-TCR, TCR-HLA and TCR-CMV co-occurrence was scored with hypergeometric tests, and a repertoire-size bias correction was applied to TCR pairs. False discovery rates were estimated in a later analysis by permuting HLA or CMV assignments 20 times. A later analysis grouped co-occurring TCRs with DBSCAN, adding TCRdist sequence similarity when clustering within HLA-allele-positive subsets. Repertoires with fewer than 30,000 or more than 120,000 public chains, plus five repertoires with anomalous nucleotide sharing, were excluded from co-occurrence clustering. As stored in TCRdb, this immuneACCESS dataset retains in-frame rearrangements with V and J assigned. A fraction of the clones does not appear; measured against another copy, unresolved V genes explain less than half of the discrepancy, and the remainder lacks a known reason. V, J and clone size were drawn from that table, and D and trimming were deduced from the DNA. This sample's clone table shows under 200,000 clones. Clones ranked in the top ten supply approximately 2% of the sample.

A word on this clone: Its recognized antigen is unknown.

V is clipped by 4 bases and J by 4 bases, and the sequence between their germline boundaries is 10 bases long. As encoded in the germline V gene (reference sequence), CDR1 is LNHDA while CDR2 is SQIVND. The CDR3, cysteine through phenylalanine, is 14 amino acids long. Of all the DNA, just the CDR3 is kept, 42 bases in frame from base 1. Recombination joined TRBV19 with TRBJ1-4; the D gene identity is not certain. This TCR was recovered from a young man in good health and CMV-seronegative. The sequencing input was PBMCs. The CDR3 sequence is CASSSLQLNEKLFF. The nucleotides read TGTGCCAGTAGTAGTCTACAGCTTAATGAAAAACTGTTTTTT.